This T cell receptor beta chain is from a study of blood T cell repertoires in COVID-19. Sequencing used immunoSEQ multiplex PCR; TCRdb keeps in-frame clones, though not all of them. The table lists 140,000 to 150,000 clones, 80% to 90% of them singletons. Trimming took 6 bases from V and 5 from J; bases not matched to a gene: 6. Germline values: CDR1 MDHEN, CDR2 SYDVKM. This CDR3 comprises 13 residues. The chain has TRBV28 and TRBJ2-5; 7 bases fit TRBD1. Sequenced: peripheral blood. This sequence originates from an elderly man with acute or convalescent COVID-19. In DNA form, the CDR3 reads TGTGCCAGCAGACCACAGGGACAGGAGACCCAGTACTTC. As protein: CASRPQGQETQYF.